These 14 T cell receptor beta chains were sequenced from one sample in a study of shared clonotypes between healthy human individuals. TCRdb's table, derived via immunoSEQ multiplex PCR, lists solely in-frame clones and lacks some. The sample has 2.3 million or so clones, 85% to 95% seen once. The specimen sequenced was naive CD4+ T cells from PBMCs. The subset was: CD45RA+ positively selected. The receptor source for this set is a man aged 18 to 29 in good health. Some clones in this sample may be carry-over from other donors' samples.

Note on this clone: The junction departs from the called germline gene at one end, perhaps through a read error. The V gene is TRBV10-3, the J gene TRBJ2-7, with 7 nucleotides matching TRBD1. Germline V gives CDR1 ENHRY, CDR2 SYGVKD. The CDR3 is made up of 14 amino acids. The CDR3 region is CAISESVEVGQVIF. DNA of the CDR3: TGTGCCATCAGTGAGTCAGTTGAGGTAGGACAGGTAATCTTC.

This chain connects TRBV6-5 to TRBJ1-5, with unresolved D. V lost 5 bases and J 7 bases, leaving 9 bases between the germline ends. The germline CDR1 and CDR2 sequences are MNHEY and SVGAGI. The CDR3 has 12 residues. CDR3: CASSGLNQPQHF. The DNA for the CDR3 is TGTGCCAGCAGTGGGCTCAACCAGCCCCAGCATTTT.

This chain links TRBV12-1 with TRBJ1-4; the D call TRBD1 from the table was never checked on the DNA. TRBV12-1 is deemed a pseudogene. The CDR3 covers 14 residues. CDR3 loop: CASSPRGAREKLFF. CDR3 DNA: TGTGCCAGCAGCCCTCGTGGGGCACGAGAAAAACTGTTTTTT.

Turning to this clone: Other DNA sequences in the sample encode the same CDR3. V gene TRBV30 combines with J gene TRBJ1-3; D unresolved. The CDR3 contains 12 residues. The V end was cut by 5 bases, the J end by 0 bases, with 5 bases between. In germline, CDR1 is GTSNPN, CDR2 SVGIG (reference sequence). CDR3 sequence: CAWGSSGNTIYF. The CDR3 DNA reads TGTGCCTGGGGTAGCTCTGGAAACACCATATATTTT. The whole variable domain, remainder taken from reference TRBV30 and TRBJ1-3, is SQTIHQWPATLVQPVGSPLSLECTVEGTSNPNLYWYRQAAGRGLQLLFYSVGIGQISSEVPQNLSASRPQDRQFILSSKKLLLSDSGFYLCAWGSSGNTIYFGEGSWLTVV.

The V gene is TRBV7-9, the J gene TRBJ1-3; D unresolved. CDR1 is SEHNR and CDR2 is FQNEAQ in the germline V gene (reference sequence). The V gene lost 3 bases and the J gene lost 3 bases, with 6 bases spanning the gap. This CDR3 comprises 13 residues. The CDR3 sequence: CASSLSYGNTIYF. CDR3 nucleotide sequence: TGTGCCAGCAGCTTGAGTTATGGAAACACCATATATTTT.

Details on this clone: The identical CDR3 is also encoded by other nucleotide sequences in the sample. V and J are TRBV5-1 and TRBJ2-7, with a tentative D call TRBD1 (6 bases). Germline loops: CDR1 SGHRS, CDR2 YFSETQ. With 4 bases removed from V and 1 base from J, the gap between germline ends came to 12 bases. The CDR3 is made up of 14 amino acids. The CDR3, as DNA: TGCGCCAGCAGCCCGAGGACAGAATCCTACGAGCAGTACTTC. This gives the protein CASSPRTESYEQYF.

V usage is TRBV6-5 and J usage is TRBJ2-5; TRBD1 agrees at 7 bases. Per the germline V gene, CDR1 is MNHEY and CDR2 is SVGAGI. V lost 6 bases and J lost 7; bases outside the gene matches: 8. The CDR3 has 13 residues. CDR3 region: CASRETGSGTQYF. The CDR3 coding sequence is TGTGCCAGCAGAGAGACAGGGTCGGGGACCCAGTACTTC.

CDR3 bases: TGTGCCAGCAGTTCCCCGGACAGGGGGCGCCGGGGGCAGCCCCAGCATTTT. It codes for CASSSPDRGRRGQPQHF. This chain joins TRBV28 and TRBJ1-5; 11 bases line up with TRBD1. V shed 4 bases and J 7 bases; nucleotides not matched to a gene: 12. In germline, CDR1 is MDHEN, CDR2 SYDVKM. The CDR3 runs to 17 residues. Filled out from reference TRBV28 and TRBJ1-5, the complete variable domain reads DVKVTQSSRYLVKRTGEKVFLECVQDMDHENMFWYRQDPGLGLRLIYFSYDVKMKEKGDIPEGYSVSREKKERFSLILESASTNQTSMYLCASSSPDRGRRGQPQHFGDGTRLSIL.

This sequence joins TRBV29-1 and TRBJ2-7; 8 positions match TRBD2. Germline trimming cut 6 bases from V and 5 bases from J; bases unmatched to any gene: 6. The CDR3 runs 12 residues. The germline CDR1 and CDR2 sequences are SQVTM and ANQGSEA. The CDR3 sequence: CSVTSGSNEQYF. DNA for the CDR3: TGCAGCGTAACCAGCGGGAGTAACGAGCAGTACTTC.

The CDR3 is CASSPGLAGVGETQYF. CDR3 nucleotides: TGTGCCAGCAGCCCTGGACTAGCGGGAGTAGGAGAGACCCAGTACTTC. V and J are TRBV7-9 and TRBJ2-5, with 13 bases lining up with TRBD2. The CDR3 has 16 residues. The germline gives CDR1 SEHNR, CDR2 FQNEAQ (reference sequence). V lost 5 bases and J lost 4; bases outside the gene matches: 7.

The V and J genes are TRBV29-1 and TRBJ2-3, with D tentatively TRBD2 (7 bases). V was cut by 6 bases and J by 6 bases, with 25 bases left in between. From germline, CDR1 is SQVTM and CDR2 ANQGSEA. CDR3 size: 16 residues. The CDR3 region is CSVAADRRGGPDTQYF. CDR3 nucleotide sequence: TGCAGCGTGGCCGCAGACAGGCGGGGAGGGCCCGATACGCAGTATTTT.

V is TRBV6-5 and J is TRBJ2-7; possibly TRBD1 for D (6 bases). CDR1 is MNHEY, CDR2 SVGAGI, per germline. The CDR3 is 14 amino acids. V lost 7 bases and J 2 bases, leaving 15 bases between the germline ends. In nucleotides, the CDR3 is TGTGCCAGCATTACCCGGGACATCCCCTACGAGCAGTACTTC. This sequence encodes CASITRDIPYEQYF.

Only one count was recorded for this clone. The V gene is TRBV7-9, the J gene TRBJ1-1; 11 nucleotides align to TRBD1. This CDR3 spans 15 amino acids. Germline loops: CDR1 SEHNR, CDR2 FQNEAQ (reference sequence). After removal of 3 bases from V and 1 base from J, the junction contained 1 base not matched to a gene. CDR3 sequence: CASSLDRGRNTEAFF. CDR3 nucleotides: TGTGCCAGCAGCTTGGACAGGGGGCGGAACACTGAAGCTTTCTTT. Combining the CDR3 with reference TRBV7-9 and TRBJ1-1 gives the whole variable domain DTGVSQNPRHKITKRGQNVTFRCDPISEHNRLYWYRQTLGQGPEFLTYFQNEAQLEKSRLLSDRFSAERPKGSFSTLEIQRTEQGDSAMYLCASSLDRGRNTEAFFGQGTRLTVV.

The chain has TRBV28 and TRBJ2-7; D is possibly TRBD1 (6 bases). The CDR3 runs 18 residues. Trimming stripped 1 base from V and 2 bases from J, with 21 bases between. In germline, CDR1 is MDHEN, CDR2 SYDVKM. CDR3 protein: CASSLYPPPPDRTYEQYF. CDR3 coding DNA: TGTGCCAGCAGTTTATATCCCCCACCCCCGGACAGAACCTACGAGCAGTACTTC.